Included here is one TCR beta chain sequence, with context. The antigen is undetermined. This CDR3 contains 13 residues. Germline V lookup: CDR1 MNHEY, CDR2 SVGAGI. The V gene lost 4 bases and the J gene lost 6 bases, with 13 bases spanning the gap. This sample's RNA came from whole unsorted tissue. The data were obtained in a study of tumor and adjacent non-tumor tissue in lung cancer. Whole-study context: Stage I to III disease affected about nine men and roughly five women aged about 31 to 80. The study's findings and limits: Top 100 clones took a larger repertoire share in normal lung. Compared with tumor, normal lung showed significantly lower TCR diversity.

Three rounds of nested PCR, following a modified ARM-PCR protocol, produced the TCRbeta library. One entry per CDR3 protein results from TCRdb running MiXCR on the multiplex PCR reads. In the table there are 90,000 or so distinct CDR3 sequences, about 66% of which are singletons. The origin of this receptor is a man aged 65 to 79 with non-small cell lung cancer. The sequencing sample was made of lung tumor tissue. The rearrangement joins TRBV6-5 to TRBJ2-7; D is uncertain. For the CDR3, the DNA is TGTGCCAGCAGTTCAAAGCGACGTCGCGAGCAGTACTTC. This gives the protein CASSSKRRREQYF.